The clone carrying this T cell receptor beta chain was picked up many times. Its antigen remains unknown. Via MiXCR, TCRdb re-called the RACE reads, giving one row per CDR3 protein. The sample lists tens of thousands of distinct CDR3 sequences; over 9.5% were seen once. Sample time point: pre-sensitization, week 0. Treatment indicated: therapeutic diphenylcyclopropenone sensitization with weekly scalp DPC. The data originate from a study of human T cells and chemical hapten exposure. CDR1 SGHRS and CDR2 YFSETQ come from the germline V gene. The CDR3 sequence is 15 residues long. Trimming removed 3 bases from V and 1 base from J, with 14 bases in between. Study-wide points: A positive correlation with patch test score was found for PT1 expanded TCR counts. Once DPC sensitization occurred, TCRs above 1 in 1000 frequency showed no change.

The sequence derives from a man younger than 40 with alopecia areata. Some clones in this sample may be carry-over from other donors' samples. Sequencing used whole blood, obtained in connection with sensitization to the hapten diphenylcyclopropenone (DPC). V gene TRBV5-1 combines with J gene TRBJ2-7; no clear D. The CDR3 region has the DNA TGCGCCAGCAGCTGGCGGACGGGTTATTCCTACGAGCAGTACTTC. Amino acid sequence: CASSWRTGYSYEQYF.